A selection of T cell receptor beta chains follows, all from one sample in a study of beta chain features in type 1 diabetes. The method was immunoSEQ multiplex PCR; TCRdb's version includes in-frame clones alone and lacks a portion of them. In the table there are about 230,000 clones, about 10% of which are singletons. The specimen sequenced was naive CD4+ T cells from blood. These receptors were taken from a woman aged 18 to 35 in good health. Each CDR3 is given with its conserved first and last residue. Fields, in order: J gene, V gene, clone size, D gene, CDR3 protein, CDR3 DNA. D genes are given only for firm matches. Expanded clones are given a class, and other clones once, few, many or no size at all.

TRBJ2-1 TRBV5-1 few TRBD2 CASSPGTSGAGEQFF TGCGCCAGCAGTCCCGGGACTAGCGGGGCTGGGGAGCAGTTCTTC
TRBJ2-2 TRBV19 few . CASSIQDGELFF TGTGCCAGTAGTATTCAGGACGGGGAGCTGTTTTTT
TRBJ2-1 TRBV9 . TRBD2 CASSVSAGGSNEQFF TGTGCCAGCAGCGTCTCTGCGGGGGGATCCAATGAGCAGTTCTTC
TRBJ2-1 TRBV28 few TRBD2 CASSLGLAGNEQFF TGTGCCAGCAGTTTAGGGCTAGCGGGCAATGAGCAGTTCTTC
TRBJ1-2 TRBV5-1 . TRBD1 CASSLDRDYGYTF TGCGCCAGCAGCTTAGACAGGGACTATGGCTACACCTTC
TRBJ2-1 TRBV6-1 . TRBD2 CASSEYSGTPYEQFF TGTGCCAGCAGTGAATACAGCGGGACCCCATACGAGCAGTTCTTC
TRBJ1-1 TRBV4-2 . . CASSQERGTEAFF TGTGCCAGCAGCCAAGAACGGGGCACTGAAGCTTTCTTT
TRBJ2-6 TRBV18 . . CASSPLYGATGANVLTF TGTGCCAGCTCACCACTCTATGGGGCCACTGGGGCCAACGTCCTGACTTTC
TRBJ1-2 TRBV5-6 . . CASSLGFNGNYGYTF TGTGCCAGCAGCTTGGGGTTTAACGGGAACTATGGCTACACCTTC
TRBJ1-4 TRBV15 few . CATSSPQSHRLFF TGTGCCACCAGCAGTCCACAGTCTCATAGACTGTTTTTT
TRBJ2-5 TRBV5-4 . . CASSTPGVEETQYF TGTGCCAGCAGCACTCCAGGGGTCGAAGAGACCCAGTACTTC
TRBJ2-1 TRBV7-9 . . CASRPKVGGKGGNEQFF TGTGCCAGCAGACCGAAGGTCGGCGGGAAGGGCGGCAATGAGCAGTTCTTC
TRBJ1-5 TRBV2 . . CASSEGGLQHF TGTGCCAGCAGTGAAGGGGGCCTCCAGCATTTT
TRBJ1-1 TRBV5-4 . TRBD1 CASSLGLTGGTEAFF TGTGCCAGCAGCTTAGGCCTAACAGGGGGCACTGAAGCTTTCTTT
TRBJ2-1 TRBV7-9 few TRBD2 CASSSTSSYNEQFF TGTGCCAGCAGCTCGACTAGCAGCTACAATGAGCAGTTCTTC
TRBJ2-7 TRBV27 . TRBD1 CASSGTGGYEQYF TGTGCCAGCAGTGGGACAGGGGGGTACGAGCAGTACTTC
TRBJ1-4 TRBV9 few TRBD1 CASSVTGTGEKLFF TGTGCCAGCAGCGTGACAGGGACGGGGGAAAAACTGTTTTTT
TRBJ2-7 TRBV28 few TRBD1 CASSPTDRGRHEQYF TGTGCCAGCAGTCCCACCGACAGGGGGCGACACGAGCAGTACTTC
TRBJ2-1 TRBV5-4 . TRBD1 CASSSGTGGGDEQFF TGTGCCAGCAGTTCCGGGACAGGGGGCGGAGATGAGCAGTTCTTC
TRBJ2-3 TRBV6-1 . TRBD2 CASTPSGSADTQYF TGTGCCAGCACCCCTAGCGGGAGTGCAGATACGCAGTATTTT
TRBJ1-5 TRBV7-9 . TRBD1 CASSTGRGLIQPQHF TGTGCCAGCAGCACAGGTAGGGGGCTGATTCAGCCCCAGCATTTT
TRBJ2-2 TRBV9 . TRBD2 CASSVGLAGGPGELFF TGTGCCAGCAGCGTAGGACTAGCGGGGGGCCCCGGGGAGCTGTTTTTT
TRBJ2-3 TRBV30 . TRBD2 CAWARRRGATDTQYF TGTGCCTGGGCTCGGCGGCGGGGGGCGACAGATACGCAGTATTTT
TRBJ1-2 TRBV25-1 . . CASSEFRDSNYGYTF TGTGCCAGCAGTGAATTTCGAGACAGTAACTATGGCTACACCTTC